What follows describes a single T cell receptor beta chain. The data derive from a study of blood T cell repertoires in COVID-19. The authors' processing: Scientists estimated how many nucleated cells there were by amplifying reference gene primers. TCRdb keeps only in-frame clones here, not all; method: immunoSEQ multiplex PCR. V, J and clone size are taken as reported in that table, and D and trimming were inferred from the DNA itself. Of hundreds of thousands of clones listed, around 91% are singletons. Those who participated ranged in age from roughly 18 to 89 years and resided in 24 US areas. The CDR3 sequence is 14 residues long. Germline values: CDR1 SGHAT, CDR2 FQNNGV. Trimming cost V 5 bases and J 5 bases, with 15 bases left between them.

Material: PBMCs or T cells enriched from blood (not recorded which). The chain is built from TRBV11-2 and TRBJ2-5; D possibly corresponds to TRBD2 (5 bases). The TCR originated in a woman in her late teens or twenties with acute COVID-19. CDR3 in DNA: TGTGCCAGCAGCCTTAGGGCTTCGGGGGAGACCCAGTACTTC. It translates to CASSLRASGETQYF.